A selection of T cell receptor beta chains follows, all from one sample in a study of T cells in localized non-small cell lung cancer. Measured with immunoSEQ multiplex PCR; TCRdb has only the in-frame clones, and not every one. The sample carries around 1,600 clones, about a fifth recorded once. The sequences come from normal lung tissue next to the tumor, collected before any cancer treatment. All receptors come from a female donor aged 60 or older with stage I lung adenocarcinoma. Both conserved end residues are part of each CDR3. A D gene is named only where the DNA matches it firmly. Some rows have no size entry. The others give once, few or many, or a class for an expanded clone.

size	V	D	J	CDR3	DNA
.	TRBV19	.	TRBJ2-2	CASSIAHPSIGELFF	TGTGCCAGTAGTATAGCACACCCCTCAATCGGGGAGCTGTTTTTT
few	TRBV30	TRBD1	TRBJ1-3	CAWGTGVGNTIYF	TGTGCCTGGGGGACAGGGGTGGGAAACACCATATATTTT
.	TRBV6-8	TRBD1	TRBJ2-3	CASSLGQGGTDTQYF	TGTGCCAGCAGTCTCGGACAGGGGGGCACAGATACGCAGTATTTT